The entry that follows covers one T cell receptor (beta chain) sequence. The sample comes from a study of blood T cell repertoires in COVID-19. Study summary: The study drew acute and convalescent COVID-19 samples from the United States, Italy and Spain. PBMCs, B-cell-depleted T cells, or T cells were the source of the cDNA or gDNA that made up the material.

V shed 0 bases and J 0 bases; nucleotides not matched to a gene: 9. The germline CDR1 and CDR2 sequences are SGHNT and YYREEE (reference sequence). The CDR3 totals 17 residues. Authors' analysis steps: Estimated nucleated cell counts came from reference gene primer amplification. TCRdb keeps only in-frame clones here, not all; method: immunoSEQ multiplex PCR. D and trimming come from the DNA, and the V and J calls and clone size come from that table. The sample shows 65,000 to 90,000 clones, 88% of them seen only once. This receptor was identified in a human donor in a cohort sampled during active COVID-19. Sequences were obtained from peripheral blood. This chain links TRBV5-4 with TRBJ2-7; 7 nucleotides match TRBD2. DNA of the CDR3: TGTGCCAGCAGCTTGGGGGCCTCTAGCGGAAACTCCTACGAGCAGTACTTC. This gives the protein CASSLGASSGNSYEQYF.